This TCR beta chain derives from a study of blood T cell repertoires in COVID-19. V gave up 0 bases and J gave up 0 bases, with 6 bases separating them. CDR1 is MNHEY and CDR2 is SVGAGI in the germline V gene. The CDR3 consists of 15 residues. Worth noting for this clone: The sample has other DNA sequences that encode this CDR3 too.

As processed by the authors: The assay estimated nucleated cells by amplifying reference gene primers. Produced via immunoSEQ multiplex PCR; TCRdb's table is partial and in-frame only. The V and J calls and clone size were taken over from that table, and D and trimming were inferred from the DNA. The table records 80,000 to 130,000 clones, about 86% of them present only once. The gene calls are TRBV6-5 and TRBJ1-5, with D hard to call. Sequenced sample: PBMCs or T cells enriched from blood (not recorded which). The origin of this receptor is a woman between 45 and 60 years old who had recovered from COVID-19. The CDR3 DNA reads as TGTGCCAGCAGTTACTCGACGGGTAGCAATCAGCCCCAGCATTTT. This sequence encodes CASSYSTGSNQPQHF.